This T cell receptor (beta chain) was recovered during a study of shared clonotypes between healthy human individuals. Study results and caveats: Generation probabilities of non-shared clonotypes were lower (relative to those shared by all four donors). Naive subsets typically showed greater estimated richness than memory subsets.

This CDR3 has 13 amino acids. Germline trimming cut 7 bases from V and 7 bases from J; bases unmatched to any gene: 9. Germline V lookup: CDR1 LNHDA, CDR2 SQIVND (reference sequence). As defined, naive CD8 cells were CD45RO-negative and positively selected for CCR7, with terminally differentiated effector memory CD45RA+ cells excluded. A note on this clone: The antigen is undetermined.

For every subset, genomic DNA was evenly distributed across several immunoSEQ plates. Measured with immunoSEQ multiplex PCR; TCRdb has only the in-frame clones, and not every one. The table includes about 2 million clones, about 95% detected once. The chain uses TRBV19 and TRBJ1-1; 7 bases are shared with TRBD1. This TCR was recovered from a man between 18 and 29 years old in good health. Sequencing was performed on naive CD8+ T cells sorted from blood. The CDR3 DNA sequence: TGTGCCAGTACCCATGGGACAGCGGGTGAAGCTTTCTTT. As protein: CASTHGTAGEAFF.